Listed below are T cell receptor beta chains from one sample, sequenced in a study of OX40 agonist ivuxolimab in advanced cancers. Using immunoSEQ multiplex PCR, the repertoire was profiled, and TCRdb retains in-frame clones only, with some absent. The table has around 56,000 clones, roughly 77% seen once; the top ten hold about 1%. The material was CD4+ or CD8+ T cells sorted from blood, obtained in a trial of the OX40 agonist ivuxolimab. Every receptor here comes from an adult with an advanced solid tumor such as melanoma, head and neck, liver or kidney cancer. CDR3s include the opening cysteine and the closing phenylalanine or tryptophan. A D gene is named only where the DNA matches it firmly. The size of a clone is reported for some rows only, either as once, few or many, or as a class for expanded clones.

D gene	J gene	clone size	V gene	CDR3 DNA	CDR3 protein
NA	TRBJ2-1	NA	TRBV10-2	TGCGCCAGCAGGAAGGGCCCCACTAAGGACAATGAGCAGTTCTTC	CASRKGPTKDNEQFF
NA	TRBJ2-7	medium-sized	TRBV7-9	TGTGCCAGCAGCCTTTCCTACGAGCAGTACTTC	CASSLSYEQYF
NA	TRBJ2-5	once	TRBV28	TGTGCCAGCAGCTCAGGCGGAGGAGTTCAAGAGACCCAGTACTTC	CASSSGGGVQETQYF
TRBD1	TRBJ2-7	NA	TRBV18	TGTGCCAGCTCTGGGACAGGGGGATCCTACGAGCAGTACTTC	CASSGTGGSYEQYF
NA	TRBJ1-6	NA	TRBV30	TGTGCCCGTGACACGGGGTCCTATAATTCACCCCTCCACTTT	CARDTGSYNSPLHF
NA	TRBJ2-3	NA	TRBV5-4	TGTGCCAGCAGCTTGGTGCATGGAGCAGATACGCAGTATTTT	CASSLVHGADTQYF
NA	TRBJ2-5	NA	TRBV4-2	TGTGCCAGCAGCCAAGATGGTAGCGGAAGAGAAGAGACCCAGTACTTC	CASSQDGSGREETQYF
NA	TRBJ1-2	NA	TRBV18	TGTGCCAGCTCACCGACCCGGGACACGTTGCGCTACACCTTC	CASSPTRDTLRYTF
NA	TRBJ2-7	once	TRBV29-1	TGCAGCGTTCGGTCGGGTTTCCCAGGGTGGGAGCAGTACTTC	CSVRSGFPGWEQYF
NA	TRBJ1-1	NA	TRBV30	TGTGCCTGGAGTGTACCCCCGCAGAACACTGAAGCTTTCTTT	CAWSVPPQNTEAFF
NA	TRBJ2-5	NA	TRBV6-1	TGTGCCAGCAGTGGCGACCCCTCGGGGACCCAGTACTTC	CASSGDPSGTQYF
NA	TRBJ2-7	NA	TRBV2	TGTGCCAGCACCTTGACAGTTATAACCTACGAGCAGTACTTC	CASTLTVITYEQYF
NA	TRBJ1-3	once	TRBV5-8	TGTGCCAGCAGCTTGGAAGGGTTGGTGCCTGGAAACACCATATATTTT	CASSLEGLVPGNTIYF
NA	TRBJ2-3	NA	TRBV7-3	TGTGCCAGCAGCTTAACCCCTTCTAGCAGCACAGATACGCAGTATTTT	CASSLTPSSSTDTQYF
NA	TRBJ1-1	NA	TRBV4-2	TGTGCCAGCAGCCAAGATGTGTCCGGAAAAACAGAGAACACTGAAGCTTTCTTT	CASSQDVSGKTENTEAFF
NA	TRBJ2-3	NA	TRBV20-1	TGCAGTGCATCCAGGGTAGATACGCAGTATTTT	CSASRVDTQYF
TRBD2	TRBJ2-1	NA	TRBV6-5	TGTGCCAGCAGTTTGGCGACTAGCGGTCAGAAGCAGTTCTTC	CASSLATSGQKQFF
TRBD2	TRBJ2-1	NA	TRBV5-1	TGCGCCAGCAGCTTTGCGGGCGGGGGCAATGAGCAGTTCTTC	CASSFAGGGNEQFF
TRBD2	TRBJ2-3	NA	TRBV5-4	TGTGCCAGCAGCTTTGGGAGCGATCTAGCGGGGGAGTCCACAGATACGCAGTATTTT	CASSFGSDLAGESTDTQYF
NA	TRBJ2-5	NA	TRBV7-3	TGTGCCAGCAGCTTGGGAAGACAAGAGACCCAGTACTTC	CASSLGRQETQYF
NA	TRBJ2-7	NA	TRBV12-2	TGTGCAAGTCGCTGTGTCCGGGGACCCTACTACGAGCAGTACTTC	CASRCVRGPYYEQYF
NA	TRBJ2-7	NA	TRBV5-5	TGTGCCAGCAGCCGGATGGGGGGGCGCTACGAGCAGTACTTC	CASSRMGGRYEQYF
TRBD2	TRBJ2-5	NA	TRBV9	TGTGCCAGCAGCGCGACTCGGACTAGCGGGCGGGAGACCCAGTACTTC	CASSATRTSGRETQYF
TRBD2	TRBJ2-2	NA	TRBV28	TGTGCCAGCAGTAGCGGGGGGAACACCGGGGAGCTGTTTTTT	CASSSGGNTGELFF
TRBD1	TRBJ1-5	NA	TRBV6-1	TGTGCCAGCAGGGACAGGGTTCAGCCCCAGCATTTT	CASRDRVQPQHF
NA	TRBJ2-7	NA	TRBV23-1	TGCGCCAGCAGTTTAGTGGGACACCTCACCTACGAGCAGTACTTC	CASSLVGHLTYEQYF
NA	TRBJ2-3	NA	TRBV5-1	TGCGCCAGCAGCTTGGCGTCTGAACGGGCAGATACGCAGTATTTT	CASSLASERADTQYF
NA	TRBJ2-5	once	TRBV21-1	TGTGCCAGCAGCAAAGCGCTACAGCCGCCCGGCACCCAAGAGACCCAGTACTTC	CASSKALQPPGTQETQYF
NA	TRBJ1-2	NA	TRBV28	TGTGCCAGCTACACCAACTATGGCTACACCTTC	CASYTNYGYTF
NA	TRBJ1-6	NA	TRBV30	TGTGCCTGGAGTCCCAATACAGATTCTCCCCTCCACTTT	CAWSPNTDSPLHF
TRBD1	TRBJ1-6	NA	TRBV6-6	TGTGCCAGCTCTGGTGCAGGGGGGAATTCACCCCTCCACTTT	CASSGAGGNSPLHF